The 25 T cell receptor beta chains reported below all come from one sample, sequenced in a study of vaccination and CD4 T cells after COVID-19. Treatment defined: approximately 9-day PBMC culture with coronavirus spike peptide pools or control peptides (ViraFEST assay). Researchers used the Oncomine TCR Beta short-read assay to sequence DNA from cultured CD4+ T cells. TCRdb redid the calling of the PCR reads with MiXCR, one entry per CDR3 protein. The sample carries roughly 8,700 distinct CDR3 sequences, roughly 23% recorded once. The antigens of these receptors remain unknown. The source material was cultured CD4+ T cells from blood. These receptor sequences come from a human donor with COVID-19.

This clonotype was recorded once. This sequence joins TRBV20-1 and TRBJ1-5, with TRBD1 matching over 7 bases. The end of the DNA aligns better with TRBJ2-3, so the J call may be wrong. The germline gives CDR1 DFQATT, CDR2 SNEGSKA (reference sequence). The CDR3 sequence is 15 residues long. The CDR3 loop is CSATGKGARRQPQYF. In DNA, the CDR3 is TGCAGTGCTACGGGAAAGGGGGCGCGGAGGCAGCCCCAGTATTTT.

CDR3 sequence reads: CASSVKRGTGELFF. CDR3 in DNA: TGTGCCAGCAGCGTGAAACGCGGGACCGGGGAGCTGTTTTTT. The rearrangement uses TRBV12-3 or TRBV12-4 and TRBJ2-2, with D perhaps matching TRBD2 (5 bases). Trimming stripped 6 bases from V and 5 bases from J, with 13 bases between. The CDR3 extends over 14 amino acids.

The chain combines TRBV6-1 with TRBJ2-7; the match to TRBD1 covers 7 bases. V trimming: 6 bases; J trimming: 2 bases; junction bases outside the gene matches: 13. Germline loops: CDR1 MNHNS, CDR2 SASEGT. The CDR3 runs to 16 residues. Written as DNA, the CDR3 is TGTGCCAGCAGCCGCAAACTCGGGACAGCGACCTACGAGCAGTACTTC. Translated, it gives CASSRKLGTATYEQYF.

This clonotype has more than one count but fewer than ten. This chain joins TRBV11-2 and TRBJ1-1; D is perhaps TRBD1 (6 bases). The CDR3 length is 12 residues. CDR1 is SGHAT, CDR2 FQNNGV, per germline. Trimming pared 5 bases from V and 11 bases from J, leaving 15 bases between. CDR3 DNA sequence: TGTGCCAGCAGCCAGAACAGGGATAGGGCTTTCTTT. Translating gives CASSQNRDRAFF. Using reference TRBV11-2 and TRBJ1-1 for the parts outside the CDR3, the full variable domain is EAGVAQSPRYKIIEKRQSVAFWCNPISGHATLYWYQQILGQGPKLLIQFQNNGVVDDSQLPKDRFSAERLKGVDSTLKIQPAKLEDSAVYLCASSQNRDRAFFGQGTRLTVV.

The gene calls are TRBV28 and TRBJ2-5, with TRBD2 matching over 8 bases. CDR3 length: 14 amino acids. With V trimmed by 7 bases and J by 1 base, 5 bases remained unmatched. Germline assignment: CDR1 MDHEN and CDR2 SYDVKM. The CDR3: CASTTGGGQETQYF. Here the CDR3 DNA reads TGTGCCAGCACCACGGGGGGGGGCCAAGAGACCCAGTACTTC. The full variable domain, rest sourced from reference TRBV28 and TRBJ2-5, is DVKVTQSSRYLVKRTGEKVFLECVQDMDHENMFWYRQDPGLGLRLIYFSYDVKMKEKGDIPEGYSVSREKKERFSLILESASTNQTSMYLCASTTGGGQETQYFGPGTRLLVL.

V gene TRBV9 combines with J gene TRBJ1-1; D uncertain. The CDR3 contains 14 residues. The V end was cut by 0 bases, the J end by 0 bases, with 6 bases between. CDR1 and CDR2 from the germline V gene are SGDLS and YYNGEE. CDR3: CASSVGPLNTEAFF. CDR3 DNA sequence: TGTGCCAGCAGCGTAGGACCGCTGAACACTGAAGCTTTCTTT.

This clonotype was counted a few times. This sequence joins TRBV18 and TRBJ1-5; unclear D gene. There are 14 residues in the CDR3. V shed 6 bases and J shed 11 bases, with 20 bases lying between them. The V gene's germline CDR1 is KGHSH and CDR2 LQKENI. Written as DNA, the CDR3 is TGTGCCAGCTCTCTTGATCCCGTACCGTCAGCCCAGCATTTT. Translation: CASSLDPVPSAQHF.

The chain has TRBV6-5 and TRBJ1-2, with TRBD1 as a possible D gene (6 bases). Deletions cut 0 bases from V and 6 bases from J, with 11 bases between. CDR1 MNHEY and CDR2 SVGAGI come from the germline V gene. The length of the CDR3 is 14 residues. The CDR3 protein is CASSYSQGWDGYTF. The CDR3 bases are TGTGCCAGCAGTTACTCTCAGGGGTGGGATGGCTACACCTTC.

This clonotype was seen only a few times. This chain joins TRBV6-2 or TRBV6-3 and TRBJ2-5; D tentatively reads TRBD1 or TRBD2 (5 bases each). The germline CDR1 and CDR2 sequences are MNHEY and SVGEGT. V lost 5 bases and J 2 bases, leaving 12 bases between the germline ends. The CDR3 runs to 14 residues. The CDR3 nucleotides are TGTGCCAGCAGTCGGGGACCTAAACAAGAGACCCAGTACTTC. Residues: CASSRGPKQETQYF.

The V call is TRBV19, the J call TRBJ1-2, with D perhaps TRBD1 (5 bases). This CDR3 is 14 amino acids long. Germline V gene sequence: CDR1 LNHDA, CDR2 SQIVND (reference sequence). Trimming cost V 7 bases and J 6 bases, with 18 bases left between them. CDR3 residues: CASISRGGIHGYTF. CDR3 coding DNA: TGTGCCAGTATCAGCCGGGGGGGAATCCATGGCTACACCTTC. Using reference TRBV19 and TRBJ1-2 for the parts outside the CDR3, the full variable domain is DGGITQSPKYLFRKEGQNVTLSCEQNLNHDAMYWYRQDPGQGLRLIYYSQIVNDFQKGDIAEGYSVSREKKESFPLTVTSAQKNPTAFYLCASISRGGIHGYTFGSGTRLTVV.

The rearrangement links TRBV10-3 to TRBJ2-1; TRBD1 matches 8 bases. The CDR3 has 16 residues. Germline loops: CDR1 ENHRY, CDR2 SYGVKD. Trimming cost V 0 bases and J 5 bases; bases outside gene matches: 6. The CDR3 here is CAISESKGQADNEQFF. In DNA form, the CDR3 reads TGTGCCATCAGTGAGTCGAAGGGACAGGCGGACAATGAGCAGTTCTTC.

By proportion, this clonotype is medium-sized. The chain couples TRBV24-1 to TRBJ1-5; no definite D call. This CDR3 is 14 amino acids long. Germline-derived CDR1 and CDR2 are KGHDR and SFDVKD. V dropped 5 bases and J dropped 2 bases, with 9 bases sitting between them. Here the CDR3 reads CATSGSEGNQPQHF. CDR3 coding DNA: TGTGCCACCAGTGGCTCCGAGGGCAATCAGCCCCAGCATTTT.

V and J are TRBV5-4 and TRBJ2-7; 8 bases align to TRBD1. Trimming removed 4 bases from V and 6 bases from J; junction bases left unmatched: 9. The CDR3 runs 14 residues. CDR1 and CDR2 from the germline V gene are SGHNT and YYREEE (reference sequence). CDR3 DNA: TGTGCCAGCAGCCTTACAGGGGGAAGTATCGAGCAGTACTTC. It translates to CASSLTGGSIEQYF.

This clonotype appeared a few times. The V and J genes are TRBV6-1 and TRBJ2-2, with 11 bases matching TRBD2. CDR1 is MNHNS and CDR2 is SASEGT in the germline V gene. The junction had 5 bases not matched to a gene; V was cut back by 6 bases and J by 5 bases. This CDR3 comprises 15 residues. The CDR3 loop reads CASRTTSGGTGELFF. Written as DNA, the CDR3 is TGTGCCAGCAGAACCACTAGCGGGGGTACCGGGGAGCTGTTTTTT.

CDR3 sequence reads: CASSVGAGPSHAEAFF. The CDR3 region has the DNA TGTGCCAGCAGCGTAGGGGCAGGCCCATCACACGCTGAAGCTTTCTTT. The chain recombines TRBV9 with TRBJ1-1; D remains ambiguous. Germline V gene data show CDR1 as SGDLS and CDR2 as YYNGEE. This CDR3 contains 16 residues. V was pared by 0 bases and J by 6 bases, with 18 bases between.

This clonotype was seen more than once but under ten times. This chain joins TRBV2 and TRBJ2-7; D is possibly TRBD1 (6 bases). The CDR3 is 14 residues long. Trimming stripped 6 bases from V and 0 bases from J, with 12 bases between. Germline V gives CDR1 SNHLY, CDR2 FYNNEI. CDR3 sequence reads: CASSGDRSSYEQYF. The DNA of the CDR3 is TGTGCCAGCAGCGGTGACAGGAGCTCCTACGAGCAGTACTTC.

V is TRBV12-5 and J is TRBJ2-3; D possibly matches TRBD1 or TRBD2 (6 bases each). The V end lost 7 bases, the J end lost 4 bases, and 15 bases lay between the germline ends. Germline values: CDR1 LGHNT, CDR2 FRNRAP. The CDR3 totals 14 residues. The DNA of the CDR3 is TGTGCTAGTGCGTTTAAGGGGGGCGCAGATACGCAGTATTTT. Residues: CASAFKGGADTQYF.

V gene TRBV25-1 combines with J gene TRBJ1-4, with D uncertain. Germline V CDR1 and CDR2: MGHDK, SYGVNS. Trimming removed 4 bases at V and 3 bases at J, with 15 bases between. The length of the CDR3 is 16 residues. Written as DNA, the CDR3 is TGTGCCAGCAGTGCTTTCTGGGCCGGGCCTAATGAAAAACTGTTTTTT. Translated, it gives CASSAFWAGPNEKLFF.

The genes are TRBV2 and TRBJ1-2; a possible D gene is TRBD1 (6 bases). Germline V CDR1 and CDR2: SNHLY, FYNNEI. The length of the CDR3 is 13 residues. The V end was cut by 2 bases, the J end by 8 bases, with 12 bases between. CDR3 sequence reads: CASSENSGGGYTF. The CDR3 DNA sequence: TGTGCCAGCAGTGAAAATAGTGGGGGCGGCTACACCTTC.

This clonotype was seen once. CDR3 protein: CASSATGGMVYGYTF. CDR3 bases: TGTGCCAGCTCAGCCACAGGGGGGATGGTGTATGGCTACACCTTC. The rearrangement joins TRBV18 to TRBJ1-2; 8 nucleotides agree with TRBD1. The CDR3 runs to 15 residues. With 5 bases clipped from V and 5 bases from J, the junction kept 10 bases outside the gene matches. Germline CDR1 is KGHSH and CDR2 is LQKENI.

The chain recombines TRBV11-1 with TRBJ2-1; TRBD1 might be the D (5 bases). Germline V gene lookup returns CDR1 SGHAT and CDR2 FQDESV (reference sequence). The CDR3 runs to 12 residues. Deletions cut 1 base from V and 7 bases from J, with 5 bases between. CDR3 bases: TGTGCCAGCAGCTTAGAGGGGAATGAGCAGTTCTTC. Translation: CASSLEGNEQFF.

The V call is TRBV7-6, the J call TRBJ1-1, with 8 bases aligning to TRBD1. The CDR3 sequence is 14 residues long. CDR1 and CDR2 (germline): SGHVS, FNYEAQ. The V gene end was trimmed by 5 bases and the J gene end by 3 bases; junction bases not matched to a gene: 5. CDR3 coding DNA: TGTGCCAGCAGCATCACAGGGGGTGACACTGAAGCTTTCTTT. As protein: CASSITGGDTEAFF.

This clonotype has a handful of counts. V and J are TRBV12-3 or TRBV12-4 and TRBJ1-5; tentatively, D is TRBD1 (6 bases). The V end lost 6 bases, the J end lost 5 bases, and 8 bases lay between the germline ends. The CDR3 runs to 12 residues. CDR3 DNA sequence: TGTGCCAGCAGCCACAGGGATCAGCCCCAGCATTTT. Translation: CASSHRDQPQHF.

The CDR3 nucleotides read TGTGCCAGCAGCCCTGGGAGGGGGAAGTGGAATGAGCAGTTCTTC. Protein product: CASSPGRGKWNEQFF. The rearrangement uses TRBV11-2 and TRBJ2-1; D is possibly TRBD2 (7 bases). This CDR3 has 15 residues. Germline loops: CDR1 SGHAT, CDR2 FQNNGV. V lost 5 bases to trimming and J lost 7 bases, with 18 bases between them. The full variable domain, in which reference TRBV11-2 and TRBJ2-1 provide the parts outside the CDR3, is EAGVAQSPRYKIIEKRQSVAFWCNPISGHATLYWYQQILGQGPKLLIQFQNNGVVDDSQLPKDRFSAERLKGVDSTLKIQPAKLEDSAVYLCASSPGRGKWNEQFFGPGTRLTVL.

This clonotype was found a few times. CDR3 sequence reads: CSVEGVLGQATDTQYF. CDR3 in DNA: TGCAGCGTTGAAGGGGTTCTAGGTCAAGCTACAGATACGCAGTATTTT. The V gene is TRBV29-1, the J gene TRBJ2-3; D gene uncertain. CDR1 is SQVTM, CDR2 ANQGSEA, per germline. V was pared by 1 base and J by 3 bases, with 17 bases between. There are 16 residues in the CDR3.